This is a list of T cell receptor beta chains from one sample in a study of spatial heterogeneity in lung cancer. TCRdb ran MiXCR on the 5' RACE reads and lists one entry per CDR3 protein. The sample lists 35,000 to 45,000 distinct CDR3 sequences, about 5% occurring once. The starting material was PBMCs, obtained at surgery. These receptors were collected from a female donor with early-stage non-small cell lung cancer. Both conserved end residues are part of each CDR3. Each record gives: V gene, D gene, clone size, J gene, CDR3 protein, CDR3 DNA. A D gene is named only where the DNA matches it firmly. The size entry is marked missing in some rows and otherwise reads once, few, many or a size class.

>TRBV14|NA|many|TRBJ2-3
CASSQAGGTDTQYF
TGTGCCAGCAGCCAAGCGGGGGGCACAGATACGCAGTATTTT
>TRBV14|TRBD1|NA|TRBJ1-1
CASSQVPGQGLGDTEAFF
TGTGCCAGCAGCCAAGTTCCGGGACAGGGGTTAGGCGACACTGAAGCTTTCTTT
>TRBV18|NA|many|TRBJ2-7
CASSPKQGYEQYF
TGTGCCAGCTCACCAAAACAGGGCTACGAGCAGTACTTC
>TRBV20-1|TRBD1|many|TRBJ2-5
CSANRGGAGETQYF
TGCAGTGCTAACAGAGGGGGCGCAGGGGAGACCCAGTACTTC
>TRBV28|NA|many|TRBJ1-2
CASSLAGKDGYTF
TGTGCCAGCAGTTTGGCAGGGAAGGATGGCTACACCTTC
>TRBV18|TRBD1|NA|TRBJ2-7
CASGQGSSYEQYF
TGTGCCAGCGGACAGGGTAGCTCCTACGAGCAGTACTTC
>TRBV20-1|NA|many|TRBJ1-5
CSASPQGNQPQHF
TGCAGTGCTAGCCCCCAGGGCAATCAGCCCCAGCATTTT
>TRBV27|TRBD2|NA|TRBJ2-3
CASSLPTGTSGTDTQYF
TGTGCCAGCAGTTTACCAACCGGGACTAGCGGCACAGATACGCAGTATTTT
>TRBV4-1|NA|many|TRBJ2-2
CASSQAQGRGTGELFF
TGCGCCAGCAGCCAAGCGCAGGGGCGCGGGACCGGGGAGCTGTTTTTT
>TRBV9|NA|many|TRBJ2-5
CASSVGLAGVQETQYF
TGTGCCAGCAGCGTAGGTCTGGCAGGGGTTCAAGAGACCCAGTACTTC
>TRBV9|NA|NA|TRBJ2-5
CASSVDPPGSIVETQYF
TGTGCCAGCAGCGTAGATCCTCCGGGGAGCATTGTTGAGACCCAGTACTTC
>TRBV28|TRBD1|NA|TRBJ1-3
CASSLTGAGNTIYF
TGTGCCAGCAGTTTGACAGGGGCTGGAAACACCATATATTTT
>TRBV4-3|NA|many|TRBJ2-7
CASSQEATGAYEQYF
TGCGCCAGCAGCCAAGAGGCGACAGGCGCCTACGAGCAGTACTTC
>TRBV30|TRBD1|many|TRBJ2-5
CAWSKDRGETQYF
TGTGCCTGGAGTAAGGACAGGGGAGAGACCCAGTACTTC
>TRBV12-3/TRBV12-4|TRBD1|few|TRBJ2-7
CASLRDRGHEQYF
TGTGCCAGCCTACGGGACAGGGGCCACGAGCAGTACTTC
>TRBV20-1|NA|many|TRBJ1-2
CSARPGQIPHGYTF
TGCAGTGCTAGACCGGGACAAATCCCTCATGGCTACACCTTC
>TRBV28|NA|many|TRBJ1-2
CASSLRTPYGYTF
TGTGCCAGCAGTTTAAGAACTCCCTATGGCTACACCTTC
>TRBV5-1|NA|few|TRBJ1-4
CASSSVGGFEEKLFF
TGCGCCAGCAGTTCAGTTGGGGGATTCGAGGAAAAACTGTTTTTT
>TRBV7-8|NA|many|TRBJ2-5
CASSQPRGVETQYF
TGTGCCAGCAGCCAACCTAGGGGGGTAGAGACCCAGTACTTC
>TRBV7-9|NA|many|TRBJ1-2
CASSSVRRRGYGYTF
TGTGCCAGCAGCTCAGTTCGGCGTCGGGGCTATGGCTACACCTTC
>TRBV7-9|NA|few|TRBJ2-7
CASSLGGWSYEQYF
TGTGCCAGCAGCTTGGGGGGTTGGTCCTACGAGCAGTACTTC
>TRBV12-3/TRBV12-4|TRBD2|many|TRBJ2-5
CASSPDSGGHQETQYF
TGTGCCAGCAGCCCCGATAGCGGGGGCCACCAAGAGACCCAGTACTTC
>TRBV30|NA|many|TRBJ2-7
CAWSVSGEQYF
TGTGCCTGGAGTGTTTCGGGCGAGCAGTACTTC
>TRBV20-1|TRBD2|NA|TRBJ2-7
CSANRFSTSGGSLEQYF
TGCAGTGCTAACCGATTTTCGACTAGCGGGGGCTCCCTCGAGCAGTACTTC
>TRBV14|NA|many|TRBJ1-2
CASAGLPGDGYTF
TGTGCCAGCGCGGGATTGCCGGGCGATGGCTACACCTTC
>TRBV7-2|NA|many|TRBJ1-5
CASSLWDPEQPQHF
TGTGCCAGCAGCTTATGGGACCCCGAACAGCCCCAGCATTTT
>TRBV20-1|NA|many|TRBJ2-3
CSAYSGARAGDTQYF
TGCAGTGCTTACTCCGGGGCCAGAGCAGGCGATACGCAGTATTTT
>TRBV11-2|TRBD1|many|TRBJ1-1
CASSLVRGDRRNTEAFF
TGTGCCAGCAGCTTAGTTAGGGGGGACAGGAGGAACACTGAAGCTTTCTTT
>TRBV19|TRBD1|many|TRBJ2-2
CASSTRGPGELFF
TGTGCCAGTAGTACCAGGGGGCCCGGGGAGCTGTTTTTT
>TRBV30|NA|many|TRBJ1-4
CAWSIQGIGEKLFF
TGTGCCTGGAGTATACAGGGTATTGGTGAAAAACTGTTTTTT
>TRBV24-1|TRBD2|medium-sized|TRBJ2-5
CATLSGKETQYF
TGTGCCACGTTGAGCGGGAAAGAGACCCAGTACTTC
>TRBV2|TRBD1|NA|TRBJ1-2
CASRGGQGYGYTF
TGTGCCAGCAGAGGTGGACAGGGGTATGGCTACACCTTC
>TRBV6-6|NA|NA|TRBJ2-1
CASSQGDNEQFF
TGTGCCAGCAGCCAAGGGGACAATGAGCAGTTCTTC
>TRBV7-9|NA|few|TRBJ1-1
CASSPRQGTNTEAFF
TGTGCCAGCAGCCCAAGGCAGGGGACGAACACTGAAGCTTTCTTT
>TRBV7-2|NA|few|TRBJ2-2
CASSSTATGELFF
TGTGCCAGCAGCTCGACAGCCACCGGGGAGCTGTTTTTT
>TRBV5-5|TRBD2|many|TRBJ2-3
CASSATSVQSRTDTQYF
TGTGCCAGCAGCGCTACTAGCGTACAGAGTCGCACAGATACGCAGTATTTT
>TRBV4-3|TRBD1|many|TRBJ1-2
CASSRDRGMTGYTF
TGCGCCAGCAGCCGGGACAGGGGAATGACTGGCTACACCTTC
>TRBV15|TRBD1|NA|TRBJ1-2
CATSRDTGGSLHGYTF
TGTGCCACCAGCAGAGACACAGGGGGAAGCCTACATGGCTACACCTTC
>TRBV30|NA|many|TRBJ1-2
CAWSGQGDYGYTF
TGTGCCTGGAGTGGGCAGGGCGACTATGGCTACACCTTC
>TRBV7-9|NA|NA|TRBJ2-7
CASSFSGLLSYEQYF
TGTGCCAGCAGCTTTTCGGGACTTTTAAGCTACGAGCAGTACTTC
>TRBV30|NA|many|TRBJ2-3
CAFDGFTDTQYF
TGTGCCTTTGACGGATTCACAGATACGCAGTATTTT
>TRBV30|NA|many|TRBJ1-1
CAWSVGTGSEAFF
TGTGCCTGGAGTGTAGGTACGGGGTCTGAAGCTTTCTTT
>TRBV2|NA|NA|TRBJ1-2
CASSEAGASYGYTF
TGTGCCAGCAGTGAAGCAGGGGCTTCCTATGGCTACACCTTC
>TRBV6-6|NA|many|TRBJ1-1
CASSPGGSTEAFF
TGTGCCAGCAGTCCCGGGGGGTCCACTGAAGCTTTCTTT
>TRBV12-3/TRBV12-4|NA|NA|TRBJ2-3
CASTPRPDTQYF
TGTGCCAGCACTCCTCGTCCAGATACGCAGTATTTT
>TRBV7-9|TRBD1|NA|TRBJ2-5
CASSLITGGETQYF
TGTGCCAGCAGCTTAATAACAGGGGGAGAGACCCAGTACTTC
>TRBV7-9|NA|many|TRBJ2-5
CASTSAETQYF
TGTGCCAGCACCTCGGCGGAGACCCAGTACTTC
>TRBV6-6|NA|many|TRBJ2-1
CASSYMEDNEQFF
TGTGCCAGCAGTTACATGGAGGACAATGAGCAGTTCTTC
>TRBV9|NA|many|TRBJ1-1
CASSVVGASEAFF
TGTGCCAGCAGCGTAGTCGGGGCGAGTGAAGCTTTCTTT
>TRBV29-1|NA|many|TRBJ2-3
CSATGTRPSTDTQYF
TGCAGCGCCACCGGGACTCGCCCTAGCACAGATACGCAGTATTTT
>TRBV6-5|TRBD2|few|TRBJ2-1
CASKAGTSGYNEQFF
TGTGCCAGCAAGGCCGGGACTAGCGGCTACAATGAGCAGTTCTTC
>TRBV28|NA|many|TRBJ2-4
CASSRDTLAKNIQYF
TGTGCCAGCAGCCGGGACACCTTAGCCAAAAACATTCAGTACTTC
>TRBV5-1|NA|many|TRBJ2-3
CASSLPGGYTDTQYF
TGCGCCAGCAGCTTACCAGGGGGGTACACAGATACGCAGTATTTT
>TRBV5-1|NA|many|TRBJ2-1
CASSLVPYTNEQFF
TGCGCCAGCAGCTTAGTTCCCTACACAAATGAGCAGTTCTTC